A single T cell receptor beta chain is shown here with its context. The record originates from a study of blood T cell repertoires in COVID-19. Study-level information: COVID-19 samples collected from the United States, Italy and Spain covered acute and convalescent phases. In each case, the material was cDNA or gDNA derived from T cells, B-cell-depleted T cells, or PBMCs.

Seattle participants joined during active infection and were tracked over time. Clones were read by immunoSEQ multiplex PCR, and TCRdb kept only the in-frame ones, dropping some. The sample contains 250,000 to 300,000 clones, just under 90% of which appear only once. This clonotype originated in a woman aged 50 to 65 with COVID-19, enrolled during active disease. The sequencing sample was made of peripheral blood.

CDR3: CASSYKLGGAINEQYF. The CDR3 DNA reads TGTGCCAGCAGTTACAAATTAGGGGGGGCAATCAACGAGCAGTACTTC. The chain employs TRBV6-5 and TRBJ2-7; tentatively, D is TRBD2 (7 bases). The germline gives CDR1 MNHEY, CDR2 SVGAGI. The CDR3 spans 16 residues. The ends were cut back, 2 bases at V and 5 bases at J, with 19 bases in the middle.